This record looks at one TCR beta chain sequence and its context. Its antigen is unidentified. This sample is part of a study of CD8 T cells in ankylosing spondylitis. Overall study results and limits: Within peripheral blood, clones linked to disease were CD8+ and relatively rare. It appeared that ankylosing spondylitis blood was characterized by a TCR beta motif of several highly homologous variants.

Quantitative 5'-RACE with molecular barcodes was used to make the TCR beta libraries. A single record per CDR3 protein comes from TCRdb applying MiXCR to the 5' RACE reads. The table has 200,000 to 250,000 distinct CDR3 sequences, about 10% seen once. This CDR3 is 15 amino acids long. With 2 bases removed from V and 3 bases from J, the gap between germline ends came to 13 bases. The gene calls are TRBV12-3 or TRBV12-4 and TRBJ1-1; no definite D call. The clonotype originates from a male donor with ankylosing spondylitis or in good health (not recorded which). The sample consisted of blood, either unsorted or a sorted T cell fraction (not recorded which). The CDR3 loop reads CASSLFLRADTEAFF. In DNA, the CDR3 is TGTGCCAGCAGTTTATTTCTCCGGGCGGACACTGAAGCTTTCTTT.